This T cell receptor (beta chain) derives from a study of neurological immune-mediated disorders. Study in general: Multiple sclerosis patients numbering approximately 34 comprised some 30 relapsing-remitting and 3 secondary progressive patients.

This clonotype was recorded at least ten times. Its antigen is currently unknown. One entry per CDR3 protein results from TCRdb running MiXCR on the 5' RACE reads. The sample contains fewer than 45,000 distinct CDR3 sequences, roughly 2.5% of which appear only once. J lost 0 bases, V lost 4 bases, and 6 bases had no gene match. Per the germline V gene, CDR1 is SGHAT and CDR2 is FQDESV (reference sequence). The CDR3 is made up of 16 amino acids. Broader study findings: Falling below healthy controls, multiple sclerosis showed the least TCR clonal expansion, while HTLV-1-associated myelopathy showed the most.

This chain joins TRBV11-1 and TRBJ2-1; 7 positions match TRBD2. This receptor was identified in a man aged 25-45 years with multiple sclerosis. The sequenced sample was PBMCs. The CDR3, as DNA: TGTGCCAGCAGCTCTAGCGGCCTGAGCTCCTACAATGAGCAGTTCTTC. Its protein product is CASSSSGLSSYNEQFF.